Below, one T cell receptor (beta chain) is given with its context. CDR3 length: 16 residues. Trimming took off 3 bases at V and 4 bases at J, with 16 bases between the two ends. Germline CDR1 reads LNHNV; CDR2 reads YYDKDF (reference sequence). This table comes from immunoSEQ multiplex PCR, and its TCRdb copy is limited to in-frame clones, with some not included. The sample has 8,000 to 10,000 clones, around 77% seen once; the top ten hold more than 35%. The data belong to a study of blood T cell repertoires in COVID-19. As for the study in general: PBMCs, B-cell-depleted T cells, or T cells were the source of the cDNA or gDNA that made up the material.

The V and J genes are TRBV15 and TRBJ2-1; D might be TRBD2 (6 bases). The sequence was collected from a human donor in a cohort sampled during active COVID-19. Sequenced material: peripheral blood. The CDR3 loop reads CATSSHSRGSYNEQFF. As DNA, the CDR3 is TGTGCCACCAGCAGCCACTCCCGGGGGTCATACAATGAGCAGTTCTTC.